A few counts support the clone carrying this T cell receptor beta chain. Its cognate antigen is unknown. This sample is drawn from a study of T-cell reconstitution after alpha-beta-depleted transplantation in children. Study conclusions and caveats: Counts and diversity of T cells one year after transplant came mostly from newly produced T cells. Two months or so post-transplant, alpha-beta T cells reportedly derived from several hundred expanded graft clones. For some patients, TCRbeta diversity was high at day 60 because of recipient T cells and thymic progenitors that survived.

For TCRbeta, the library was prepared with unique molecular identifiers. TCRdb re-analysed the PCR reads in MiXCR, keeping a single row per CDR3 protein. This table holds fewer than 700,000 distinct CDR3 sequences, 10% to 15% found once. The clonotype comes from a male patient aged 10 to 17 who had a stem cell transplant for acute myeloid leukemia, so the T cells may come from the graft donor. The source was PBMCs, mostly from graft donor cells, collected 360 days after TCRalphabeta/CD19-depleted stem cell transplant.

CDR3 DNA sequence: TGCAGTGCTAGAGATCCTGCTGGACTACTATACAATGAGCAGTTCTTC. This translates into CSARDPAGLLYNEQFF. The J gene is TRBJ2-1, the V gene TRBV20-1; a possible D gene is TRBD2 (6 bases). Trimming shortened V by 0 bases and J by 4 bases, and 16 bases separated the two germline ends. The germline V gene encodes CDR1 DFQATT and CDR2 SNEGSKA (reference sequence). This CDR3 has 16 residues.